This note documents a single TCR beta chain sequence. The missing CDR3 end, 3 residues past where the read stops, is filled in from the germline J gene. Trimming removed 1 base at V and 6 bases at J, with 4 bases between. CDR1 and CDR2 (germline): SGHDN, FVKESK. The CDR3 loop spans 11 amino acids. TCRdb's copy holds only in-frame clones and misses some; the assay was immunoSEQ multiplex PCR. This table holds about 46,000 clones. This specimen belongs to a study of T cells in women clearing cervical HPV infection. Study as a whole: Case blood was drawn when the lesion was first found; control blood after infection became undetectable.

The chain recombines TRBV14 with TRBJ2-7; no reliable D call. Material: blood buffy coat. The receptor was derived from a woman between 18 and 70 years old with a cervical HPV16 infection that either progressed to CIN3+ or cleared (not recorded which). CDR3 bases read: TGTGCCAGCAGCCAAGTCCGCGAG. Amino acids: CASSQVRE. The whole CDR3 protein reads CASSQVREQYF.